The present entry profiles one TCR beta chain with its context. There is no known antigen for this receptor. No base quality values were provided; no much bigger clone lies one nucleotide off. The data derive from a study of blood T cell repertoires in COVID-19 (dated by TCRdb to the early 2020s). Looking at the study overall: Samples from collaborators originated in the United States, Italy and Spain and spanned both the acute and convalescent phases of COVID-19. The prospective study material was composed of cDNA or gDNA derived from T cells, B-cell-depleted T cells, or PBMCs. Subjects who had been exposed to COVID-19, were actively infected with it, or had recovered from it provided the deeply sampled blood TCRbeta repertoires that made up the dataset. A freely available public database, intended as a resource for researchers studying the immune response to SARS-CoV-2, is where the repertoires were released. Samples came from the ongoing ImmuneRACE study (first 160 participants) plus 1,254 subjects from 6 global collaborators. The sample metadata nearly always contained a de-identified subject ID, COVID-19 status, age in years and sex. HLA class I and class II types, where available, came from metadata supplied by the sample provider rather than from assay-based typing.

Overall study results and their limits: How much clinical and demographic metadata was included differed by source and by participant, and the metadata was provided uncurated.

Enrolling through a virtual design, the prospective study's participants ranged in age from roughly 18 to 89 years and lived across around 25 United States geographic areas. Cohort assignment in the prospective study relied on participant-reported clinical history from a screening survey and a study questionnaire. In the prospective study, whole blood, serum and a nasopharyngeal or oropharyngeal swab were collected from each participant by mobile phlebotomists. Participants in the prospective study had the option to provide additional blood draws and questionnaires over a 2-month period. Before DNA extraction, prospective study blood samples were shipped either frozen or at room temperature. TCRbeta CDR3 regions were amplified from genomic DNA using the immunoSEQ Assay, a bias-controlled multiplex PCR. On the authors' methods: The number of nucleated cells in each sample was estimated from the amplification of reference gene primers within the assay. To quantify the absolute abundance of each unique TCRbeta CDR3 rearrangement, sequence reads were collapsed and filtered. For each sample, productive Simpson clonality was calculated as the square root of Simpson's diversity index over productive rearrangements. TCRdb took this table from immuneACCESS and kept in-frame rearrangements with V and J called. Such tables lack part of the clones; where checked against another copy, unresolved V genes explain under half of the gap, and the rest is unexplained. V, J and clone size reflect that table, while D and trimming were determined from the DNA. The sample table contains under 500,000 clones; only one count was recorded for 87% of them. Jointly, the top ten make up approximately 2% of the sample.

Deletion took 5 bases off V and 14 bases off J, with a span of 16 bases between the germline ends. Measured from the cysteine to the phenylalanine, the CDR3 is 13 residues long. Only the CDR3 region is kept as DNA, spanning 39 bases read in frame from base 1. The germline V gene supplies CDR1 SGHAT and CDR2 FQNNGV. The sequence is built from TRBV11-2 and TRBJ1-6, with no D gene named confidently. The sample consisted of PBMCs or T cells enriched from blood (not recorded which). This receptor was taken from a woman between 18 and 29 years old with acute COVID-19. The nucleotides are TGTGCCAGCAGCATAAGACCCGGTCGGGCCCTCCACTTT. Its protein is CASSIRPGRALHF.